This T cell receptor (beta chain) appears in the sequencing data of a study of blood T cell repertoires in COVID-19 (TCRdb year 2020). In terms of the full investigation: Samples from collaborators originated in the United States, Italy and Spain and spanned both the acute and convalescent phases of COVID-19. The repertoires were released in a freely available public database meant as a resource for research on the immune response to SARS-CoV-2. Where available, HLA class I and class II types were taken from metadata supplied by the sample provider and were not determined by assay-based typing. The prospective study material was composed of cDNA or gDNA derived from T cells, B-cell-depleted T cells, or PBMCs. The sample metadata nearly always contained a de-identified subject ID, COVID-19 status, age in years and sex. The dataset comprised deeply sampled blood TCRbeta repertoires from subjects exposed to, actively infected with, or recovered from COVID-19. Samples came from the ongoing ImmuneRACE study (first 160 participants) plus 1,254 subjects from 6 global collaborators.

TCRbeta CDR3 regions were amplified from genomic DNA by means of the immunoSEQ Assay, a bias-controlled multiplex PCR. Turning to the authors' computational methods: Within the assay, amplification of reference gene primers was used to estimate how many nucleated cells each sample contained. To quantify the absolute abundance of each unique TCRbeta CDR3 rearrangement, sequence reads were collapsed and filtered. Productive Simpson clonality was computed per sample as the square root of Simpson's diversity index over productive rearrangements. TCRdb re-hosts the immuneACCESS table, in-frame sequences only. Its copies lack some clones; in the studies checked, an unresolved V gene accounts for under half of them, and the cause for the rest is not known. V, J and clone size are taken as reported in that table, and D and trimming were inferred from the DNA itself. The sample yields 310,000 or so clones; 70% to 90% were counted once. The top ten hold around 5.9% of the sample.

General findings and caveats noted by the study authors: Clinical and demographic metadata were provided uncurated, with the amount varying by source and participant.

Including cysteine and phenylalanine, the CDR3 has 14 amino acids. Only the CDR3 DNA is retained, 42 bases long and in frame from the first base. CDR1 and CDR2 are read off the germline V gene as SGHTA and FQGTGA. V lost 1 base and J lost 6 bases; the stretch between them is 12 bases long. In the case of this clone: Its antigen specificity is not known. It has no much larger one-base neighbor in the sample; base qualities were not kept.

In the prospective study, participants were about 18 to 100 years old, resided in about two dozen geographic areas of the United States, and were enrolled through a virtual design. To assign participants to cohorts, the prospective study relied on clinical history that participants themselves reported in a screening survey and a study questionnaire. Recovered participants in ImmuneRACE Cohort 3 were defined as having two consecutive negative NP/OP PCR tests, clearance from a healthcare professional, or resolution of symptoms. In the prospective study, whole blood, serum and a nasopharyngeal or oropharyngeal swab were collected from each participant by mobile phlebotomists. Over a roughly two-month period, participants in the prospective study had the option of providing additional blood draws and questionnaires. Blood samples from the prospective study were shipped frozen or at room temperature prior to DNA extraction.

Sequenced sample: PBMCs or T cells enriched from blood (not recorded which). The sequence joins TRBV7-3 to TRBJ1-2; D gene: possibly TRBD1, on 6 matching bases. This sequence originates from a woman in her twenties or thirties who had recovered from COVID-19. The CDR3 here reads CASSLKAGGHGYTF. The sequenced DNA is TGTGCCAGCAGCTTAAAGGCGGGGGGCCATGGCTACACCTTC.